The 29 T cell receptor beta chains below come from one sample, sequenced in a study of blood T cell repertoires in COVID-19. Data came from immunoSEQ multiplex PCR; TCRdb stores just in-frame clones and leaves some out. The table has about 240,000 clones, 82% seen once. Sequenced sample: peripheral blood. These receptors were collected from a woman aged 55 to 70 with active or convalescent COVID-19.

J is TRBJ2-3 and V is TRBV7-2; the D gene is possibly TRBD1 (6 bases). The CDR3 is 14 residues long. CDR1 SGHTA and CDR2 FQGNSA come from the germline V gene. V was pared by 5 bases and J by 1 base, with 10 bases between. The CDR3 DNA reads as TGTGCCAGCAGCCCGCAGGGGCGCACAGATACGCAGTATTTT. Amino acid sequence: CASSPQGRTDTQYF.

This chain connects TRBV6-6 to TRBJ1-5; 9 nucleotides match TRBD1. The CDR3 contains 16 residues. V dropped 5 bases and J dropped 7; count of bases not matched to a gene: 12. CDR1 is MNHNY, CDR2 SVGAGI, per germline (reference sequence). This CDR3 reads CASSRFGGQGGQPQHF. Written as DNA, the CDR3 is TGTGCCAGCAGTCGATTTGGGGGACAGGGAGGACAGCCCCAGCATTTT.

The chain uses TRBV7-9 and TRBJ1-2; 10 bases line up with TRBD1. The CDR3 has 15 amino acids. The germline CDR1 and CDR2 sequences are SEHNR and FQNEAQ (reference sequence). Trimming cost V 1 base and J 4 bases; bases outside gene matches: 3. The DNA for the CDR3 is TGTGCCAGCAGCTTAGGGGGACAGGGGAGCTATGGCTACACCTTC. Protein sequence: CASSLGGQGSYGYTF.

The chain has TRBV9 and TRBJ1-6; no reliable D call. Germline CDR1 and CDR2: SGDLS and YYNGEE. V gave up 0 bases and J gave up 4 bases, with 8 bases separating them. This CDR3 is 15 amino acids long. The CDR3 bases are TGTGCCAGCAGCGTAGGTGCAGGATATAATTCACCCCTCCACTTT. Translation gives CASSVGAGYNSPLHF.

J is TRBJ1-4 and V is TRBV11-2; D gene unclear. Germline CDR1 is SGHAT and CDR2 is FQNNGV. This CDR3 contains 15 residues. The V and J ends lost 1 base and 8 bases respectively, with 14 bases between them. CDR3 sequence (DNA): TGTGCCAGCAGCTTAGTTCCACTAAAGAGGGAAAAACTGTTTTTT. Residues: CASSLVPLKREKLFF. The whole variable domain, filled in from reference TRBV11-2 and TRBJ1-4, reads EAGVAQSPRYKIIEKRQSVAFWCNPISGHATLYWYQQILGQGPKLLIQFQNNGVVDDSQLPKDRFSAERLKGVDSTLKIQPAKLEDSAVYLCASSLVPLKREKLFFGSGTQLSVL.

The rearrangement joins TRBV5-1 to TRBJ2-1, with a weak D call TRBD1 (6 bases). Germline V gene data show CDR1 as SGHRS and CDR2 as YFSETQ. V was trimmed by 3 bases and J by 0 bases, leaving 7 bases between them. The CDR3 runs 14 residues. This CDR3 is CASSSDSSYNEQFF. As DNA, the CDR3 is TGCGCCAGCAGCTCGGACAGCTCCTACAATGAGCAGTTCTTC.

J is TRBJ1-4 and V is TRBV9; 8 bases agree with TRBD1. The CDR3 is 15 amino acids. CDR1 is SGDLS, CDR2 YYNGEE, per germline. Trimming cost V 4 bases and J 3 bases; bases outside gene matches: 5. The CDR3 coding sequence is TGTGCCAGCAGCCCGGGGACAGGCCCTAATGAAAAACTGTTTTTT. Translating it yields CASSPGTGPNEKLFF.

The genes are TRBV7-9 and TRBJ2-7; TRBD1 aligns across 8 bases. V lost 5 bases and J lost 6; bases outside the gene matches: 12. Germline V gene lookup returns CDR1 SEHNR and CDR2 FQNEAQ (reference sequence). The CDR3 totals 15 residues. The CDR3 DNA reads TGTGCCAGCAGCGTCTTCAGGGGGCTGAGGTTCGAGCAGTACTTC. The encoded protein is CASSVFRGLRFEQYF.

V gene TRBV5-1 combines with J gene TRBJ1-2; tentative D call: TRBD1 (5 bases). This CDR3 comprises 14 residues. The ends were cut back, 4 bases at V and 2 bases at J, with 12 bases in the middle. Germline V gene sequence: CDR1 SGHRS, CDR2 YFSETQ. The CDR3: CASSPPGGNYGYTF. Here the CDR3 DNA reads TGCGCCAGCAGCCCCCCGGGGGGAAACTATGGCTACACCTTC. Complete variable domain (other parts from reference TRBV5-1 and TRBJ1-2): KAGVTQTPRYLIKTRGQQVTLSCSPISGHRSVSWYQQTPGQGLQFLFEYFSETQRNKGNFPGRFSGRQFSNSRSEMNVSTLELGDSALYLCASSPPGGNYGYTFGSGTRLTVV.

This clone has a count of ten or more. The CDR3 reads CASSEGGGNNSPLHF. The CDR3 DNA reads TGTGCCAGCAGTGAGGGCGGGGGCAATAATTCACCCCTCCACTTT. The V call is TRBV6-4, the J call TRBJ1-6; tentative D call: TRBD1 (6 bases). Germline V gene sequence: CDR1 MRHNA, CDR2 SNTAGT. Between the trimmed V and J ends, which lost 3 bases and 5 bases, there was a span of 11 bases. This CDR3 has 15 amino acids.

This chain uses TRBV7-9 with TRBJ2-3; 10 bases are a match to TRBD2. Germline CDR1 is SEHNR and CDR2 is FQNEAQ (reference sequence). This CDR3 has 16 residues. V gave up 2 bases and J gave up 4 bases; unmatched junction bases: 6. As DNA, the CDR3 is TGTGCCAGCAGCTTACTCTCCGGGACTAGCGCAGATACGCAGTATTTT. It codes for CASSLLSGTSADTQYF.

This chain connects TRBV2 to TRBJ1-2; tentatively, D is TRBD1 (6 bases). The V gene lost 6 bases and the J gene lost 8 bases, with 22 bases spanning the gap. The CDR3 runs to 15 residues. Germline CDR1 SNHLY, CDR2 FYNNEI. The CDR3 here is CASRAGASQYGGYTF. The CDR3 DNA reads TGTGCCAGCAGGGCGGGGGCCAGCCAATATGGGGGCTACACCTTC.

The chain uses TRBV6-6 and TRBJ1-1; no reliable D call. The CDR3 has 12 amino acids. Germline loops: CDR1 MNHNY, CDR2 SVGAGI (reference sequence). Trimming removed 4 bases at V and 8 bases at J, with 11 bases between. In nucleotides, the CDR3 is TGTGCCAGCAGTTCCGACCAGAGGGAAGCTTTCTTT. This gives the protein CASSSDQREAFF.

This clone came up once. This sequence joins TRBV11-2 and TRBJ1-4; TRBD1 is a possible D gene (5 bases). The CDR3 runs 15 residues. V dropped 5 bases and J dropped 2 bases, with 12 bases sitting between them. From germline, CDR1 is SGHAT and CDR2 FQNNGV. The CDR3 sequence: CASSEVGGTNEKLFF. CDR3 coding DNA: TGTGCCAGCAGCGAGGTGGGGGGGACTAATGAAAAACTGTTTTTT.

CDR3 nucleotide sequence: TGCGCCAGCAGCCAAGATGGGGACAGGGGATGGGAAAAACTGTTTTTT. As protein: CASSQDGDRGWEKLFF. The chain couples TRBV4-1 to TRBJ1-4, with TRBD1 matching 10 bases. The germline CDR1 and CDR2 sequences are MGHRA and YSYEKL. V dropped 0 bases and J dropped 8; count of bases not matched to a gene: 6. The CDR3 totals 16 residues.

This rearrangement joins TRBV19 to TRBJ2-2; 9 bases are shared with TRBD1. Germline lookup yields CDR1 LNHDA and CDR2 SQIVND (reference sequence). The junction had 9 bases not matched to a gene; V was cut back by 7 bases and J by 6 bases. This CDR3 comprises 15 residues. This chain's CDR3 is CASTTGGLPPGELFF. DNA for the CDR3: TGTGCCAGTACAACAGGGGGCCTTCCCCCCGGGGAGCTGTTTTTT. The complete variable domain, with remaining parts taken from reference TRBV19 and TRBJ2-2, reads DGGITQSPKYLFRKEGQNVTLSCEQNLNHDAMYWYRQDPGQGLRLIYYSQIVNDFQKGDIAEGYSVSREKKESFPLTVTSAQKNPTAFYLCASTTGGLPPGELFFGEGSRLTVL.

The chain couples TRBV19 to TRBJ1-1; D gene unclear. CDR3 size: 15 residues. The V and J ends lost 4 bases and 2 bases respectively, with 14 bases between them. Germline assignment: CDR1 LNHDA and CDR2 SQIVND (reference sequence). The CDR3 loop reads CASSTGGVINTEAFF. In nucleotides, the CDR3 is TGTGCCAGTAGTACAGGCGGGGTAATCAACACTGAAGCTTTCTTT.

The chain has TRBV7-8 and TRBJ2-5; no clear D. Per the germline V gene, CDR1 is SGHVS and CDR2 is FQNEAQ. V lost 4 bases, J lost 6 bases, and 9 bases lay in between. This CDR3 is built from 12 residues. For the CDR3, the DNA is TGTGCCAGCAGCTCTATCTTCCAGACCCAGTACTTC. Translation gives CASSSIFQTQYF.

This chain joins TRBV12-3 or TRBV12-4 and TRBJ2-5; D is possibly TRBD1 (6 bases). Trimming took off 6 bases at V and 5 bases at J, with 13 bases between the two ends. The CDR3 is made up of 13 amino acids. Written as DNA, the CDR3 is TGTGCCAGCAGATCACAGGGTATGGAGACCCAGTACTTC. Translating gives CASRSQGMETQYF.

The chain joins TRBV4-3 to TRBJ1-3, with TRBD1 as a possible D gene (5 bases). Germline V CDR1 and CDR2: LGHNA, YSLEER. CDR3 length equals 14 residues. Trimming left V 0 bases short and J 5 bases short, with 8 bases between. In DNA, the CDR3 is TGCGCCAGCAGCCAAGACCCAGGGAGAAACACCATATATTTT. Its protein is CASSQDPGRNTIYF.

The rearrangement links TRBV25-1 to TRBJ2-3, with 9 positions matching TRBD1. This CDR3 comprises 15 residues. After removal of 7 bases from V and 4 bases from J, the junction contained 9 bases not matched to a gene. Germline V lookup: CDR1 MGHDK, CDR2 SYGVNS. CDR3 loop: CASTPGQGSADTQYF. The CDR3 DNA reads as TGTGCCAGCACTCCGGGACAGGGTAGTGCAGATACGCAGTATTTT.

V usage is TRBV3-1 (or the pseudogene TRBV3-2) and J usage is TRBJ1-1; D not certain. Trimming shortened V by 4 bases and J by 6 bases, and 15 bases separated the two germline ends. Germline V CDR1 and CDR2: LGHDT, YNNKEL (reference sequence). The CDR3 sequence is 14 residues long. In DNA, the CDR3 is TGTGCCAGCAGCCCCGCCCTCCTCGAGCCTGAAGCTTTCTTT. Amino acids: CASSPALLEPEAFF.

The count of this clone is one. The J gene is TRBJ2-1, the V gene TRBV28; 9 bases are shared with TRBD1. Trimming took 5 bases from V and 8 from J; bases not matched to a gene: 10. The CDR3 has 15 residues. CDR1 and CDR2 from the germline V gene are MDHEN and SYDVKM. For the CDR3, the DNA is TGTGCCAGCAGTGGGACAGGGCGGATGTCAGATGAGCAGTTCTTC. It specifies CASSGTGRMSDEQFF.

V usage is TRBV7-9 and J usage is TRBJ1-1; D is ambiguous. V dropped 1 base and J dropped 11 bases, with 23 bases sitting between them. CDR3 length: 16 residues. Germline lookup yields CDR1 SEHNR and CDR2 FQNEAQ (reference sequence). Here the CDR3 DNA reads TGTGCCAGCAGCTTAGGTGGTAAAGGGTTAGGACTTAAGGCTTTCTTT. As protein: CASSLGGKGLGLKAFF.

CDR3 in DNA: TGTGCCAGCAGTTACTCGGGGCTAGGGACTGAGGAGCAGTATTTT. The encoded protein is CASSYSGLGTEEQYF. The chain links TRBV6-5 to TRBJ2-3; the D gene is possibly TRBD2 (6 bases). The CDR3 is 15 amino acids. CDR1 MNHEY and CDR2 SVGAGI come from the germline V gene. V was trimmed by 0 bases and J by 11 bases, leaving 18 bases between them.

The chain combines TRBV6-2 or TRBV6-3 with TRBJ2-7, with 11 bases lining up with TRBD2. The germline V gene has CDR1 MNHEY and CDR2 SVGEGT. The CDR3 covers 14 residues. J was trimmed by 7 bases and V by 1 base; bases with no gene match: 3. CDR3 in DNA: TGTGCCAGCAGTTACTACGGGACTAGCGGAGAGCAGTACTTC. This encodes CASSYYGTSGEQYF.

The chain links TRBV2 to TRBJ2-1; TRBD1 agrees at 7 bases. The length of the CDR3 is 15 residues. Germline CDR1 is SNHLY and CDR2 is FYNNEI. The J segment lost 6 bases and the V segment lost 5 bases, leaving 10 bases of the junction unmatched. The CDR3 nucleotides are TGTGCCAGCAGTCCGGGACAGCCGGGGTTCAATGAGCAGTTCTTC. Translation: CASSPGQPGFNEQFF.

CDR3 coding DNA: TGTGCCAGCAGTGCTCGGACTAGCGGGGTAACTAGCACAGATACGCAGTATTTT. Its translation is CASSARTSGVTSTDTQYF. The chain carries TRBV27 and TRBJ2-3; TRBD2 matches 12 bases. Germline V gene data show CDR1 as MNHEY and CDR2 as SMNVEV (reference sequence). Unmatched junction bases numbered 9, after V lost 5 bases and J lost 0 bases. This CDR3 region has 18 residues.

This chain links TRBV7-3 with TRBJ2-3; D perhaps matches TRBD2 (6 bases). The CDR3 consists of 11 residues. Per the germline V gene, CDR1 is SGHTA and CDR2 is FQGTGA. The V and J ends lost 5 bases and 6 bases respectively, with 6 bases between them. The CDR3 region has the DNA TGTGCCAGCAGCGGGGGGGATACGCAGTATTTT. Translated: CASSGGDTQYF.